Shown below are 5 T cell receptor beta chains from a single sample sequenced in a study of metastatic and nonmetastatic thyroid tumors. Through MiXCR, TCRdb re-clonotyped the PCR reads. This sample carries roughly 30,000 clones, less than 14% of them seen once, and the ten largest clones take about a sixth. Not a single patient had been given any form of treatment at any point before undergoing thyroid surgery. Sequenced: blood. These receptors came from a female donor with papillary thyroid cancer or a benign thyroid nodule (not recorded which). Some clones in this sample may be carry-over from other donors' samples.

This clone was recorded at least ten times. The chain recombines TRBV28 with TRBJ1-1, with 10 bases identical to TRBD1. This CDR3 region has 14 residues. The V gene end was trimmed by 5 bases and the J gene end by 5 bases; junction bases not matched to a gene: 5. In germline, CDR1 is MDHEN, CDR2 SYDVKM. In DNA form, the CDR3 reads TGTGCCAGCAGTCCCGGGACAGGGGTGACTGAAGCTTTCTTT. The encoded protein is CASSPGTGVTEAFF.

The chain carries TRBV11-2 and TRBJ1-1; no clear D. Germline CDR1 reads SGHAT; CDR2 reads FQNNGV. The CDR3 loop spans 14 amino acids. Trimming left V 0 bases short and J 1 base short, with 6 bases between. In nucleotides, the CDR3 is TGTGCCAGCAGCTTAGATGTCCGGAACACTGAAGCTTTCTTT. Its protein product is CASSLDVRNTEAFF.

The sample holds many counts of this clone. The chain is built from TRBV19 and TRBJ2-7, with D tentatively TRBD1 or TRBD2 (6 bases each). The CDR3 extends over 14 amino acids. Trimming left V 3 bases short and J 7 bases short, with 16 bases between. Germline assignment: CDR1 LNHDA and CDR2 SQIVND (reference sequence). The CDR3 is CASSMRGASGEQYF. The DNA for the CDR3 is TGTGCCAGTAGTATGAGGGGGGCCTCGGGGGAGCAGTACTTC.

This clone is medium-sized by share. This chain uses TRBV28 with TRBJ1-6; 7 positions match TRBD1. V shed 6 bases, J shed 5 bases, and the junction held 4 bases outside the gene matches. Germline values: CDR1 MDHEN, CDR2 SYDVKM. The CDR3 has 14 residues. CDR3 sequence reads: CASSTGDNNSPLHF. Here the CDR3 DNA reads TGTGCCAGCAGCACAGGGGACAATAATTCACCCCTCCACTTT.

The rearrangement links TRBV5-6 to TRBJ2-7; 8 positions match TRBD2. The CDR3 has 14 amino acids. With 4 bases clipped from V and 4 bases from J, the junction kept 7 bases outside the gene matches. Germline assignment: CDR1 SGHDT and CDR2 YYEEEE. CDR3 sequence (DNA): TGTGCCAGCAGCACAGGACTAGCTGAATACGAGCAGTACTTC. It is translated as CASSTGLAEYEQYF.